A selection of T cell receptor beta chains follows, all from one sample in a study of shared clonotypes between healthy human individuals. Libraries were prepared by immunoSEQ multiplex PCR; TCRdb keeps only in-frame clonotypes and omits some of them. The sample lists 2.5 million or so clones, around nine tenths seen once, with under 0.15% in the top ten. The sequencing sample was made of naive CD4+ T cells sorted from blood. These receptors all come from a man between 18 and 29 years old in good health. Both conserved end residues are part of each CDR3. Fields, in order: clone size, D gene, V gene, J gene, CDR3 DNA, CDR3 protein. The D gene is left open where the match is weak. Size values are once, few and many counts, or a class for expanded clones, and some rows have none.

-,TRBD2,TRBV5-1,TRBJ2-4,TGCGCCAGCAGCCCTGGGGGGGTGGTAGACATTCAGTACTTC,CASSPGGVVDIQYF
-,-,TRBV9,TRBJ2-3,TGTGCCAGCAGCGTAGCAGCACCCAATACGCAGTATTTT,CASSVAAPNTQYF
-,TRBD1,TRBV10-3,TRBJ2-1,TGTGCCATCAGTGAGTCAGAGACAGGGGGCTCCAATGAGCAGTTCTTC,CAISESETGGSNEQFF
-,TRBD1,TRBV7-2,TRBJ2-7,TGTGCCAGCAGCCCCGGGACAGGGTGGTCCTACGAGCAGTACTTC,CASSPGTGWSYEQYF
-,TRBD1,TRBV6-1,TRBJ1-3,TGTGCCAGCAGGGGACAGGGAGTCACTGGAAACACCATATATTTT,CASRGQGVTGNTIYF
-,-,TRBV18,TRBJ2-7,TGTGCCAGCTCACCAATGGGGGGGCCCTACGAGCAGTACTTC,CASSPMGGPYEQYF
once,-,TRBV21-1,TRBJ2-7,TGTGCCAGCAGCAAGAGATTTGAACAGGGGAAAGGGGAATACGAGCAGTACTTC,CASSKRFEQGKGEYEQYF
-,TRBD1,TRBV9,TRBJ1-2,TGTGCCAGCAGCGTAGGATCCACAGGGGGAAAGGACTATGGCTACACCTTC,CASSVGSTGGKDYGYTF
-,-,TRBV11-2,TRBJ2-7,TGTGCCAGCAGCTGGCATGGGACAAAAATTTCCTACGAGCAGTACTTC,CASSWHGTKISYEQYF
once,-,TRBV6-5,TRBJ1-2,TGTGCCAGCAGTTACTCGTCGGCTGGCGGGGGCTACACCTTC,CASSYSSAGGGYTF
-,-,TRBV10-3,TRBJ2-3,TGTGCCATCTCCCCAGAGCCAGATACGCAGTATTTT,CAISPEPDTQYF
-,TRBD1,TRBV10-3,TRBJ1-1,TGTGCCACCGGGACAGGGGCATTTAACGCTGAAGCTTTCTTT,CATGTGAFNAEAFF
-,TRBD2,TRBV4-1,TRBJ2-5,TGCGCCAGCAGCCAAGCAGGCACTAGCGGGAGTCGGGAGACCCAGTACTTC,CASSQAGTSGSRETQYF
-,-,TRBV20-1,TRBJ2-3,TGTGGGGCTAACACAGATACGCAGTATTTT,CGANTDTQYF
-,-,TRBV27,TRBJ2-1,TGTGCCAGCAGTCAATTAGCGGTTCCTTACAATGAGCAGTTCTTC,CASSQLAVPYNEQFF
-,-,TRBV6-5,TRBJ1-2,TGTGCCGCCGCAGGACCAGCTAACTATGGCTACACCTTC,CAAAGPANYGYTF
once,TRBD2,TRBV9,TRBJ2-7,TGTGCCAGCAGCGTAGGACTAGCGGAGACCTACGAGCAGTACTTC,CASSVGLAETYEQYF
-,-,TRBV30,TRBJ2-6,TGTGCCTGGACCCGACAGAACTCTGGGGCCAACGTCCTGACTTTC,CAWTRQNSGANVLTF
-,-,TRBV30,TRBJ1-6,TGTGCCTGGGTAGGCCAGGGGAATTCACCCCTCCACTTT,CAWVGQGNSPLHF
-,TRBD2,TRBV11-2,TRBJ2-7,TGTGCCAGCAGCCTCCAACTAGCGGGAGGGTACGAGCAGTACTTC,CASSLQLAGGYEQYF
-,TRBD2,TRBV4-2,TRBJ2-1,TGTGCCAGCAGCCAAGAGCTAGCGGGGACAATTTACAATGAGCAGTTCTTC,CASSQELAGTIYNEQFF